The TCR beta chain described here comes from a study of blood T cells in healthy people across ages. Primers used in a second PCR of roughly 7 to 11 cycles were a sample-barcoded 5' primer and a J-beta primer mix. TCRdb passed the 5' RACE reads through MiXCR, listing each CDR3 protein once. The profile shows approximately 730,000 distinct CDR3 sequences, about 48% of them singletons. This clonotype was observed a handful of times. Antigen: not known. The individuals who served as donors were healthy Caucasians living in Russia, aged about 6 to 100. General study results and limits: More naive CD4+ cells and higher diversity marked long-lived donors relative to aged donors.

Germline V CDR1 and CDR2: SGHRS, YFSETQ. The CDR3 sequence is 14 residues long. Trimming took 0 bases from V and 8 from J, leaving 9 bases between them. The sample comprised blood. The clonotype comes from a man older than 75 in good health. This rearrangement joins TRBV5-1 to TRBJ1-6; a weak D match, TRBD1 (5 bases). CDR3 sequence: CASSLVQGDSPLHF. CDR3 nucleotides: TGCGCCAGCAGCTTGGTGCAGGGAGATTCACCCCTCCACTTT.